This record concerns one TCR beta chain sequence. The CDR3 loop spans 13 amino acids. V shed 8 bases and J shed 2 bases, with 9 bases lying between them. Germline lookup yields CDR1 WNHNN and CDR2 SYGVQD (reference sequence). The sample comes from a study of OX40 agonist ivuxolimab in advanced cancers. In the study overall: The patients got ivuxolimab, which is an agonistic anti-OX40 (CD134) antibody. Patients assigned to dose escalation were diagnosed with hepatocellular carcinoma, melanoma, renal cell or head and neck cancer.

Cycle 7 day 1, cycle 4 day 1, and baseline were the timepoints at which blood was sampled. Assay: immunoSEQ multiplex PCR; the TCRdb copy retains only in-frame clones and omits some. This sample yields some 42,000 clones, of which 80% to 90% are seen a single time; around 4.6% belongs to the top ten. This clonotype originated in an adult with an advanced solid tumor such as melanoma, head and neck, liver or kidney cancer. The sample was CD4+ or CD8+ T cells sorted from blood, taken in a trial of the OX40 agonist ivuxolimab. The J gene is TRBJ2-2, the V gene TRBV10-1; D is uncertain. The CDR3 region has the DNA TGCGCCAGCCAGCCCAGTAACACCGGGGAGCTGTTTTTT. It specifies CASQPSNTGELFF.